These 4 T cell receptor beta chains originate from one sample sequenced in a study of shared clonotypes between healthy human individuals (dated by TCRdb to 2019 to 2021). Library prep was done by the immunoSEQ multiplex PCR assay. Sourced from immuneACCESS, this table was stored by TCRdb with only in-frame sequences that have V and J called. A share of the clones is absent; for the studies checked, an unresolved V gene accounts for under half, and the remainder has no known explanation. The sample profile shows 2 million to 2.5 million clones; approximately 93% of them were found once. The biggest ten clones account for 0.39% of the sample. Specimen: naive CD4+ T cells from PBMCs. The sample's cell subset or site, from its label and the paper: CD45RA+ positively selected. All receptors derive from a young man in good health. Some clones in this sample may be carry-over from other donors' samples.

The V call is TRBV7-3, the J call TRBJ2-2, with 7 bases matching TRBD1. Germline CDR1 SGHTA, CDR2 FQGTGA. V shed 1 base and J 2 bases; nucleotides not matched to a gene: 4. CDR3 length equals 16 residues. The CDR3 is CASSLIGTDNTGELFF. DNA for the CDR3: TGTGCCAGCAGCTTAATAGGGACAGACAACACCGGGGAGCTGTTTTTT.

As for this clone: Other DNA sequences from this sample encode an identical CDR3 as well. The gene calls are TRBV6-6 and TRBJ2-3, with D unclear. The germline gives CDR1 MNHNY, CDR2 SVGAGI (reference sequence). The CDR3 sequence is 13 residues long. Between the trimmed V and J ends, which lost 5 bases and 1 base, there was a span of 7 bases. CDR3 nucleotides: TGTGCCAGCAGTCCAACGGGCACAGATACGCAGTATTTT. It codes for CASSPTGTDTQYF.

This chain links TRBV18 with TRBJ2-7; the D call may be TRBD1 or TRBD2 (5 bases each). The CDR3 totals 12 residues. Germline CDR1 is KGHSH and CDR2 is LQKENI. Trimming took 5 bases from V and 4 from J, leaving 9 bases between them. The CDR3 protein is CASSFEGYEQYF. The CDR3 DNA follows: TGTGCCAGCTCATTCGAGGGGTACGAGCAGTACTTC.

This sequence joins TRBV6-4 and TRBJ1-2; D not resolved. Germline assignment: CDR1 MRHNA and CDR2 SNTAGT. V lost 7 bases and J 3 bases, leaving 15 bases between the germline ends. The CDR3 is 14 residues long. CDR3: CASIFSRSDYGYTF. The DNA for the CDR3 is TGTGCCAGCATCTTTAGTCGCTCCGACTATGGCTACACCTTC.